These T cell receptor beta chains were read from a single sample in a study of blood T cells in healthy people across ages. TCRdb re-analysed the 5' RACE reads in MiXCR, keeping a single row per CDR3 protein. The repertoire has hundreds of thousands of distinct CDR3 sequences, 32% of them found once; the top ten carry approximately 15%. Input material: blood. These receptors all come from a woman older than 75 in good health. Both conserved end residues are part of each CDR3. The order of the fields is V gene, D gene, clone size, J gene, CDR3 DNA, CDR3 protein. A D gene is named only where the DNA matches it firmly. Some rows have no size entry. The others give once, few or many, or a class for an expanded clone.

>TRBV12-3/TRBV12-4|TRBD1|few|TRBJ1-2
TGTGCCAGCAGCCTTGACAGGGGAAAGGGCTACACCTTC
CASSLDRGKGYTF
>TRBV6-6|-|-|TRBJ1-5
TGTGCCAGCAGTCAGGCCCTAGGGGGTTGGGGAAATCAGCCCCAGCATTTT
CASSQALGGWGNQPQHF
>TRBV20-1|-|many|TRBJ2-7
TGCAGTGCTAGAGATGACAAACTTTTCCGGTACTTC
CSARDDKLFRYF
>TRBV6-5|-|many|TRBJ2-7
TGTGCCAGCAGTCGGGGACTCAAGGGAGAGCAGTACTTC
CASSRGLKGEQYF
>TRBV9|-|many|TRBJ2-1
TGTGCCAGCAGCTTTCCCAGGCGTGGGGGGAACAATGAGCAGTTCTTC
CASSFPRRGGNNEQFF
>TRBV3-1|TRBD1|-|TRBJ1-1
TGTGCCAGCACCCCCGGACAGGGCGAAGCTTTCTTT
CASTPGQGEAFF
>TRBV29-1|-|many|TRBJ1-4
TGCAGCGCGGGGCCAGCAACTAATGAAAAACTGTTTTTT
CSAGPATNEKLFF
>TRBV11-2|-|many|TRBJ2-4
TGTGCCAGCAGCTTAGCCGGGAACAAAAACATTCAGTACTTC
CASSLAGNKNIQYF
>TRBV20-1|TRBD2|-|TRBJ2-3
TGCAGTGCTAGTGGCCGGCGGGAGCGGAGCACAGATACGCAGTATTTT
CSASGRRERSTDTQYF
>TRBV5-1|TRBD2|-|TRBJ2-3
TGCGCCAGCAGCTTGACTAGCGGGGTCACAGATACGCAGTATTTT
CASSLTSGVTDTQYF
>TRBV7-9|TRBD2|-|TRBJ2-7
TGTGCCAGCAGCTTGGGGACTAGCGGGAGACACGAGCAGTACTTC
CASSLGTSGRHEQYF
>TRBV20-1|TRBD1|few|TRBJ2-3
TGCAGTGCTAGTCGACAGGGGGTTTTAGGAACAGATACGCAGTATTTT
CSASRQGVLGTDTQYF
>TRBV28|-|many|TRBJ2-1
TGTGCCAGCACGACCCAGGGAAGGGAGCAGTTCTTC
CASTTQGREQFF